One and the same sample provided the 14 T cell receptor beta chains below, sequenced in a study of blood T cell repertoires in COVID-19. Sequencing used immunoSEQ multiplex PCR; TCRdb keeps in-frame clones, though not all of them. The profile covers fewer than 50,000 clones, with approximately 80% appearing a single time and under 9% taken by the ten largest. The sequenced sample was peripheral blood. The origin of the receptors is a human donor in a cohort sampled during active COVID-19.

V usage is TRBV10-3 and J usage is TRBJ2-7, with 9 bases aligning to TRBD2. CDR3 size: 13 residues. The V gene end was trimmed by 5 bases and the J gene end by 5 bases; junction bases not matched to a gene: 4. Germline V CDR1 and CDR2: ENHRY, SYGVKD. CDR3 nucleotides: TGTGCCATCAGTCGCGGGAGGGAGAACGAGCAGTACTTC. This encodes CAISRGRENEQYF.

This clone was seen a few times. This sequence joins TRBV6-6 and TRBJ2-7; 14 positions match TRBD2. This CDR3 has 16 amino acids. Looked up from germline, CDR1 is MNHNY and CDR2 is SVGAGI (reference sequence). Losses at the gene ends were 0 bases for V and 4 bases for J; bases not matched to a gene: 2. The CDR3 sequence: CASSYSGTSGSYEQYF. The CDR3 DNA sequence: TGTGCCAGCAGTTACTCCGGGACTAGCGGGAGTTACGAGCAGTACTTC.

This clone was recorded only once. The rearrangement uses TRBV6-1 and TRBJ2-7; weak D call: TRBD2 (5 bases). V was cut by 3 bases and J by 6 bases, with 15 bases left in between. CDR3 length: 14 residues. Per germline, CDR1 MNHNS and CDR2 SASEGT. Written as DNA, the CDR3 is TGTGCCAGCAGTGAGCCCGGAGGCACGTTCGAGCAGTACTTC. Its translation: CASSEPGGTFEQYF.

V is TRBV2 and J is TRBJ1-2; D possibly corresponds to TRBD1 (6 bases). CDR1 SNHLY and CDR2 FYNNEI come from the germline V gene. The CDR3 totals 14 residues. Deletions cut 0 bases from V and 8 bases from J, with 13 bases between. The CDR3 DNA follows: TGTGCCAGCAGTGAAGCAGCCGGGACAAGCGGCTACACCTTC. Translating gives CASSEAAGTSGYTF. The full variable domain, its missing parts supplied by reference TRBV2 and TRBJ1-2, is EPEVTQTPSHQVTQMGQEVILRCVPISNHLYFYWYRQILGQKVEFLVSFYNNEISEKSEIFDDQFSVERPDGSNFTLKIRSTKLEDSAMYFCASSEAAGTSGYTFGSGTRLTVV.

V gene TRBV30 combines with J gene TRBJ2-1; 7 bases agree with TRBD2. Looked up from germline, CDR1 is GTSNPN and CDR2 is SVGIG (reference sequence). J gave up 0 bases and V 5 bases, and 4 bases lay outside the gene matches. This CDR3 contains 14 residues. CDR3 loop: CAWDLAASYNEQFF. CDR3 nucleotide sequence: TGTGCCTGGGACCTAGCGGCCTCCTACAATGAGCAGTTCTTC.

The CDR3 nucleotides are TGTGCCTGGAGTGGAGCCTACGAGCAGTACTTC. This translates into CAWSGAYEQYF. The V gene is TRBV30, the J gene TRBJ2-7; D remains ambiguous. The ends were cut back, 1 base at V and 2 bases at J, with 3 bases in the middle. Per germline, CDR1 GTSNPN and CDR2 SVGIG (reference sequence). The CDR3 runs to 11 residues.

The chain recombines TRBV6-4 with TRBJ1-2; D uncertain. Germline V gene sequence: CDR1 MRHNA, CDR2 SNTAGT. The germline V and J ends were trimmed by 0 bases and 5 bases, with 7 bases remaining between them. The CDR3 is made up of 13 amino acids. This CDR3 reads CASSDSGGYGYTF. The CDR3 bases are TGTGCCAGCAGTGACTCAGGCGGTTATGGCTACACCTTC.

The chain combines TRBV5-6 with TRBJ2-2; D not certain. The CDR3 has 12 amino acids. Germline CDR1 SGHDT, CDR2 YYEEEE. V gave up 0 bases and J gave up 7 bases, with 4 bases separating them. The CDR3, as DNA: TGTGCCAGCAGCTTGGTGAGCGGGGAGCTGTTTTTT. This codes for CASSLVSGELFF.

This chain links TRBV21-1 with TRBJ1-6; the table's TRBD1 call for D was not verified on the DNA. TRBV21-1 is a known pseudogene. This CDR3 contains 20 residues. CDR3 nucleotides: TGTGCCTTCCATGAGAGAAGGACAGGGTATTGCTACTCCTATAATTCACCCCTCCACTTT. It is translated as CAFHERRTGYCYSYNSPLHF.

The gene calls are TRBV24-1 and TRBJ2-1; 7 nucleotides agree with TRBD2. Germline loops: CDR1 KGHDR, CDR2 SFDVKD. This CDR3 comprises 16 residues. V dropped 9 bases and J dropped 6; count of bases not matched to a gene: 16. The CDR3 nucleotides are TGTGCCACCGGCACCTCGGGGGGAGGAGAGGGCAATGAGCAGTTCTTC. Its protein product is CATGTSGGGEGNEQFF.

DNA of the CDR3: TGTGCCAGCAGTGAGGCCGGGGAGGGGGATCATCAGCCCCAGCATTTT. Translation gives CASSEAGEGDHQPQHF. This chain uses TRBV25-1 with TRBJ1-5, with D perhaps TRBD1 (6 bases). From germline, CDR1 is MGHDK and CDR2 SYGVNS. The CDR3 runs to 16 residues. V dropped 3 bases and J dropped 5 bases, with 17 bases sitting between them.

The chain is built from TRBV30 and TRBJ1-6, with 9 bases aligning to TRBD1. The germline V gene encodes CDR1 GTSNPN and CDR2 SVGIG (reference sequence). The CDR3 is 13 amino acids. The ends lost 3 bases at V and 8 bases at J; junction bases unmatched: 2. The chain's CDR3 is CAWRGTGYSPLHF. DNA for the CDR3: TGTGCCTGGAGAGGGACAGGGTATTCACCCCTCCACTTT. Full variable domain (outside the CDR3, taken from reference TRBV30 and TRBJ1-6): SQTIHQWPATLVQPVGSPLSLECTVEGTSNPNLYWYRQAAGRGLQLLFYSVGIGQISSEVPQNLSASRPQDRQFILSSKKLLLSDSGFYLCAWRGTGYSPLHFGNGTRLTVT.

This sequence joins TRBV5-6 and TRBJ1-2; tentative D call: TRBD1 (5 bases). V was shortened by 2 bases and J by 5 bases, with 13 bases between the two germline ends. Germline V gene sequence: CDR1 SGHDT, CDR2 YYEEEE. The CDR3 covers 14 residues. CDR3 DNA: TGTGCCAGCAGCTTATGGAGGGGCGTGTATGGCTACACCTTC. It translates to CASSLWRGVYGYTF.

V usage is TRBV24-1 and J usage is TRBJ2-7; D uncertain. The CDR3 has 12 residues. V was pared by 3 bases and J by 3 bases, with 5 bases between. Per the germline V gene, CDR1 is KGHDR and CDR2 is SFDVKD. The CDR3 bases are TGTGCCACCAGTGATGTCGGCTACGAGCAGTACTTC. This encodes CATSDVGYEQYF.